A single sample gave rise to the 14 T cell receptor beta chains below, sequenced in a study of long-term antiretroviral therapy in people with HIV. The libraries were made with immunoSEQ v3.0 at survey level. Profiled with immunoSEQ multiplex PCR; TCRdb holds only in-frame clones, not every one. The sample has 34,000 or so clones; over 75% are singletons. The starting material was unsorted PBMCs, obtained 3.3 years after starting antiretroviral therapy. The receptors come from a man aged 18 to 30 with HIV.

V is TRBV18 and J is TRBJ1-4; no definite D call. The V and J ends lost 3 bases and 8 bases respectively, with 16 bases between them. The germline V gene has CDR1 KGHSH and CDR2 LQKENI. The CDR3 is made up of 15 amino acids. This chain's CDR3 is CASSPGRGLGEKLFF. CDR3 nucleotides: TGTGCCAGCTCACCTGGCCGGGGATTAGGGGAAAAACTGTTTTTT.

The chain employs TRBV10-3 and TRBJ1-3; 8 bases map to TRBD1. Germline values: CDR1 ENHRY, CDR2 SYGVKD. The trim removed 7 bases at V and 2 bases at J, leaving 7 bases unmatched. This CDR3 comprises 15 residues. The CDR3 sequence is CAITSRTGTGNTIYF. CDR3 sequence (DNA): TGTGCCATCACCTCACGGACAGGGACTGGAAACACCATATATTTT.

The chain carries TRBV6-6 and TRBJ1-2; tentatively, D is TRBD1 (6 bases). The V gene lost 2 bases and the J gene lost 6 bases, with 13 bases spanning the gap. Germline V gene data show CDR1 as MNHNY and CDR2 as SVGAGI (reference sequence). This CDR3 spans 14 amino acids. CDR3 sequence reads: CASSYGGAQDGYTF. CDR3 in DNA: TGTGCCAGCAGTTACGGGGGGGCGCAGGATGGCTACACCTTC.

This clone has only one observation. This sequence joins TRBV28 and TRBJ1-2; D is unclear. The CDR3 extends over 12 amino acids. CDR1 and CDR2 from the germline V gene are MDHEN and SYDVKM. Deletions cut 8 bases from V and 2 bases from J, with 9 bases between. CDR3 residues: CASLERNYGYTF. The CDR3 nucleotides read TGTGCCAGCCTGGAGCGAAACTATGGCTACACCTTC.

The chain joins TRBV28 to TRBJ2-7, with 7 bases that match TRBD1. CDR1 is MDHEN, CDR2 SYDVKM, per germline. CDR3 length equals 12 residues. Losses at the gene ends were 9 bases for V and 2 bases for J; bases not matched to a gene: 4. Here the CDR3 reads CASLGTAYEQYF. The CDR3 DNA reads TGTGCCAGTCTAGGGACAGCCTACGAGCAGTACTTC.

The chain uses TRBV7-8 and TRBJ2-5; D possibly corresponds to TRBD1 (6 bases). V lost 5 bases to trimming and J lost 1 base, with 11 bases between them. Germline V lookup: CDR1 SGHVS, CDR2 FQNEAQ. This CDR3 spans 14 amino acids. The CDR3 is CASSPDSFQETQYF. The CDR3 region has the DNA TGTGCCAGCAGCCCGGACAGCTTCCAAGAGACCCAGTACTTC.

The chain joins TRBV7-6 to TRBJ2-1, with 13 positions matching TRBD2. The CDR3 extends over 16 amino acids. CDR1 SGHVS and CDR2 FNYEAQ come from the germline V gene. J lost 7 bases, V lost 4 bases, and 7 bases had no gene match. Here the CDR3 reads CASSSQPGLAGNEQFF. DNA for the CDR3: TGTGCCAGCAGCTCACAACCGGGACTAGCGGGGAATGAGCAGTTCTTC.

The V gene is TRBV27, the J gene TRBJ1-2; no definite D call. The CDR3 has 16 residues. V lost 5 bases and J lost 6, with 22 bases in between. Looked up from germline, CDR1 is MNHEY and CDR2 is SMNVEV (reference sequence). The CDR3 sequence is CASSTLRTDGIDGYTF. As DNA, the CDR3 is TGTGCCAGCAGTACTCTCCGGACGGATGGAATAGATGGCTACACCTTC.

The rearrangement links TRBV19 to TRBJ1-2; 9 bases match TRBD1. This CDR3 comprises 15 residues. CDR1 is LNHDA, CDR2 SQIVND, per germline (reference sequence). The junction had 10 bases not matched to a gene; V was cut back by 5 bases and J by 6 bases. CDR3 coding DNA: TGTGCCAGTAGTCCAACCGGGACAGGGCCGGATGGCTACACCTTC. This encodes CASSPTGTGPDGYTF. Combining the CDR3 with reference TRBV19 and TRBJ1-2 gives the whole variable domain DGGITQSPKYLFRKEGQNVTLSCEQNLNHDAMYWYRQDPGQGLRLIYYSQIVNDFQKGDIAEGYSVSREKKESFPLTVTSAQKNPTAFYLCASSPTGTGPDGYTFGSGTRLTVV.

In nucleotides, the CDR3 is TGTGCCAGCAGTCCCCAAAGGACGAACACTGAAGCTTTCTTT. Translation gives CASSPQRTNTEAFF. The chain recombines TRBV27 with TRBJ1-1; D remains unclear. Trimming took off 5 bases at V and 1 base at J, with 11 bases between the two ends. Germline lookup yields CDR1 MNHEY and CDR2 SMNVEV (reference sequence). This CDR3 is 14 amino acids long.

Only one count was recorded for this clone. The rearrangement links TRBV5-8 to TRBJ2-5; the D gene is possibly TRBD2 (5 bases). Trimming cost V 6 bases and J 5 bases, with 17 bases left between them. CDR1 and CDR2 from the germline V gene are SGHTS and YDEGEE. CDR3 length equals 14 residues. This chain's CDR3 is CASTLTGKSETQYF. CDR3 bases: TGTGCCAGCACCTTAACCGGGAAGTCGGAGACCCAGTACTTC.

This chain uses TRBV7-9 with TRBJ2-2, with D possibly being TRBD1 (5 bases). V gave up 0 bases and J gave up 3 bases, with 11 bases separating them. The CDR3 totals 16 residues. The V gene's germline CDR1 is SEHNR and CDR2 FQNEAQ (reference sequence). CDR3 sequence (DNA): TGTGCCAGCAGCTTAGCTGATCTAGGGGACACCGGGGAGCTGTTTTTT. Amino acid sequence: CASSLADLGDTGELFF.

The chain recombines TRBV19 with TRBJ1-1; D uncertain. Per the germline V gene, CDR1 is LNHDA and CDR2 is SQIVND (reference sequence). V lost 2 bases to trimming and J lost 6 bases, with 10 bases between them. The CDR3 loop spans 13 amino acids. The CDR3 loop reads CASSIRAAPEAFF. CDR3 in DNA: TGTGCCAGTAGTATACGGGCGGCCCCTGAAGCTTTCTTT.

The CDR3 region is CASSLQGFLSYEQYF. The DNA of the CDR3 is TGTGCCAGCAGTTTACAGGGTTTTCTCTCCTACGAGCAGTACTTC. V usage is TRBV27 and J usage is TRBJ2-7; tentative D call: TRBD1 (5 bases). The CDR3 is made up of 15 amino acids. In germline, CDR1 is MNHEY, CDR2 SMNVEV (reference sequence). Trimming left V 2 bases short and J 0 bases short, with 11 bases between.